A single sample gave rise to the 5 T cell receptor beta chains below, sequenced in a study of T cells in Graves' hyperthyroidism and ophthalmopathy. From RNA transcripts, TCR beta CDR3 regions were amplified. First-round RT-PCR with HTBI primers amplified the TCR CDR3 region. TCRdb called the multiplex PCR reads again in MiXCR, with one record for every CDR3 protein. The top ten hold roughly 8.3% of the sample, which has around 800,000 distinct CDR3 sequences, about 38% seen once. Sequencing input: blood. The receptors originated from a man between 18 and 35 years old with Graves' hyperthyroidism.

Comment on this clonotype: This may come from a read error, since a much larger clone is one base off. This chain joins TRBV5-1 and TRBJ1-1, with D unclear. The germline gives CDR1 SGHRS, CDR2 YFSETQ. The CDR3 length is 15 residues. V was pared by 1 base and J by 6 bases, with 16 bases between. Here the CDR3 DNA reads TGCGCCAGCAGCTTGCTGGGAGGGAGAGGAGCTGAAGCTTTCTTT. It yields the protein CASSLLGGRGAEAFF.

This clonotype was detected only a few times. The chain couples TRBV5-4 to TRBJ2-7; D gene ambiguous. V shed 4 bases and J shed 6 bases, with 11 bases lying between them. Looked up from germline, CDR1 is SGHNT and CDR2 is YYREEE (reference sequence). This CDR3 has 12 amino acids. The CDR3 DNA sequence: TGTGCCAGCAGCGTTGAAACCGCCGAGCAGTACTTC. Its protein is CASSVETAEQYF.

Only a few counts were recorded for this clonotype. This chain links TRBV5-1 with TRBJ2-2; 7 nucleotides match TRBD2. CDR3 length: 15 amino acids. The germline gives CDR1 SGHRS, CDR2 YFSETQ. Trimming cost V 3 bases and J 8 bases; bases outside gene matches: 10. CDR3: CASSSVAGAGGELFF. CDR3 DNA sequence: TGCGCCAGCAGCTCTGTAGCGGGCGCAGGAGGGGAGCTGTTTTTT.

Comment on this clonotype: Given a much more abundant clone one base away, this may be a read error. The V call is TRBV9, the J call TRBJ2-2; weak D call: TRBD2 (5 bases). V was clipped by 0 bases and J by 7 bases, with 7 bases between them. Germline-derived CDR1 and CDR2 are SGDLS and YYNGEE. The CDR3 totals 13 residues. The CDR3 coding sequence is TGTGCCAGCAGCGTAGATCGGGGCGGGGAGCTGTTTTTT. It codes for CASSVDRGGELFF.

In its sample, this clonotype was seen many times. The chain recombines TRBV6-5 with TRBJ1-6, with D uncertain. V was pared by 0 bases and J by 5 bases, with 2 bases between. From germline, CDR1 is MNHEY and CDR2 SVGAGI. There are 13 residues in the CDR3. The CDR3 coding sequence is TGTGCCAGCAGTTACTCGAATAATTCACCCCTCCACTTT. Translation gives CASSYSNNSPLHF.